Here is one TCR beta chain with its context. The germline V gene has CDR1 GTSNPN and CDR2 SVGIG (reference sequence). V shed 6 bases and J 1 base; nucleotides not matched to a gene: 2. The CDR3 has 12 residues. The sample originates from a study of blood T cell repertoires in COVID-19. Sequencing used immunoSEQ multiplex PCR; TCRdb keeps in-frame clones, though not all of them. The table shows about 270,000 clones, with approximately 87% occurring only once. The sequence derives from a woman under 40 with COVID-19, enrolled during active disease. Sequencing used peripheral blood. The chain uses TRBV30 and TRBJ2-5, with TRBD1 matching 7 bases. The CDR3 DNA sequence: TGTGCCTGTTGGGACAGCCAAGAGACCCAGTACTTC. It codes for CACWDSQETQYF.